A single sample gave rise to the 5 T cell receptor beta chains below, sequenced in a study of T-cell memory formation after mild COVID-19. TCRdb recomputed calls from the 5' RACE reads with MiXCR, one row per CDR3 protein. The repertoire holds hundreds of thousands of distinct CDR3 sequences, with roughly 20% as singletons. Sequences were obtained from PBMCs or a T cell subset sorted from them (not recorded which). The receptors were sampled from an adult woman who had mild COVID-19 (a few samples of this study predate the infection). Cell type and time point are not known.

At least ten counts were recorded for this clonotype. The chain employs TRBV5-1 and TRBJ2-7; no definite D call. The V end was cut by 1 base, the J end by 6 bases, with 17 bases between. The CDR3 covers 15 residues. Germline loops: CDR1 SGHRS, CDR2 YFSETQ. CDR3 region: CASSLRQTGSAEQYF. CDR3 bases: TGCGCCAGCAGCTTGCGTCAGACTGGCTCCGCCGAGCAGTACTTC. Full variable domain (remainder filled in from reference TRBV5-1 and TRBJ2-7): KAGVTQTPRYLIKTRGQQVTLSCSPISGHRSVSWYQQTPGQGLQFLFEYFSETQRNKGNFPGRFSGRQFSNSRSEMNVSTLELGDSALYLCASSLRQTGSAEQYFGPGTRLTVT.

This clonotype has a handful of counts. The rearrangement uses TRBV6-6 and TRBJ2-3, with D unclear. Germline V gene sequence: CDR1 MNHNY, CDR2 SVGAGI (reference sequence). Trimming left V 10 bases short and J 0 bases short, with 8 bases between. The CDR3 consists of 12 residues. CDR3 DNA sequence: TGTGCCACCCAGTTTAGCACAGATACGCAGTATTTT. This sequence encodes CATQFSTDTQYF.

The chain is built from TRBV7-6 and TRBJ2-7; 9 nucleotides line up with TRBD1. CDR1 and CDR2 from the germline V gene are SGHVS and FNYEAQ. Germline trimming cut 6 bases from V and 3 bases from J; bases unmatched to any gene: 6. This CDR3 comprises 14 residues. This CDR3 is CASRDPGQGYEQYF. The CDR3 DNA follows: TGTGCCAGCAGGGACCCGGGACAGGGCTACGAGCAGTACTTC.

The table lists this clonotype with a few counts. The chain combines TRBV7-9 with TRBJ2-7, with D tentatively TRBD1 (6 bases). The CDR3 is made up of 16 amino acids. Germline V gene data show CDR1 as SEHNR and CDR2 as FQNEAQ (reference sequence). Trimming stripped 5 bases from V and 3 bases from J, with 20 bases between. The CDR3 DNA sequence: TGTGCCAGCAGCATGCCCCCGGACAGAACCTTCTACGAGCAGTACTTC. It specifies CASSMPPDRTFYEQYF.

This clonotype turned up a few times. The V call is TRBV29-1, the J call TRBJ2-1; 7 nucleotides align to TRBD2. With 4 bases clipped from V and 0 bases from J, the junction kept 12 bases outside the gene matches. CDR3 length equals 17 residues. Germline lookup yields CDR1 SQVTM and CDR2 ANQGSEA. The CDR3 region has the DNA TGCAGCGTTGCGTGGGTAGGTGGGAGGGCCTCCTACAATGAGCAGTTCTTC. Amino acids: CSVAWVGGRASYNEQFF.